The sequence of this TCR beta chain was determined in a study of CD8 T cells in ankylosing spondylitis. Study-wide results and caveats: In ankylosing spondylitis patients, matched synovial fluid reportedly showed significant enrichment of disease-linked clones. Earlier work had already found some motif variants in reactive arthritis synovial fluid and blood. Blood from ankylosing spondylitis patients appeared to carry a characteristic roughly 8-variant TCR beta motif.

With molecular barcodes, quantitative 5'-RACE was used to make the TCR beta libraries. In TCRdb, the 5' RACE reads were re-called with MiXCR into one record per CDR3 protein. This table has around 320,000 distinct CDR3 sequences, roughly 20% appearing once. This clonotype was observed many times. The antigen is unknown. This CDR3 is built from 15 residues. Germline CDR1 DFQATT, CDR2 SNEGSKA (reference sequence). Germline trimming cut 0 bases from V and 5 bases from J; bases unmatched to any gene: 6. Material: blood, either unsorted or a sorted T cell fraction (not recorded which). The source is a female donor with ankylosing spondylitis or in good health (not recorded which). The V call is TRBV20-1, the J call TRBJ2-1; 8 positions match TRBD1. The CDR3 sequence: CSARDPRGRHNEQFF. The CDR3 DNA reads as TGCAGTGCTAGAGACCCCAGGGGGCGTCACAATGAGCAGTTCTTC.